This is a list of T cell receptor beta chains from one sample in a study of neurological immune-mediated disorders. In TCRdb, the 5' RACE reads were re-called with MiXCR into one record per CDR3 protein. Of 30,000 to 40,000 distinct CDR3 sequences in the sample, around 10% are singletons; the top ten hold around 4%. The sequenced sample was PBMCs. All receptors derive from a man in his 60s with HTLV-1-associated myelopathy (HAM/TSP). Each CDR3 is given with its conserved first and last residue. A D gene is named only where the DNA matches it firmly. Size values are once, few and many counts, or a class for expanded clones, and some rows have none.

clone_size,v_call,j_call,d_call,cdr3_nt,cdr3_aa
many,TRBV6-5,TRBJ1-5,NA,TGTGCCAGCAGTTCAGACGGGAATCAGCCCCAGCATTTT,CASSSDGNQPQHF
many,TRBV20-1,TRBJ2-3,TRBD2,TGCAGTGCGCGGACTAGCGGGACCGTCACAGATACGCAGTATTTT,CSARTSGTVTDTQYF
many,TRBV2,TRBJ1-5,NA,TGTGCCAGCAGTCGACAGAATAGCAATCAGCCCCAGCATTTT,CASSRQNSNQPQHF
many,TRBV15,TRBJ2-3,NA,TGTGCCACCTCAAGGTACGGGGCGCTCACAGATACGCAGTATTTT,CATSRYGALTDTQYF
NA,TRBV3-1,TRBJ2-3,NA,TGTGCCAGCAGCCAGTCCACGGGATTCCGGACAGATACGCAGTATTTT,CASSQSTGFRTDTQYF
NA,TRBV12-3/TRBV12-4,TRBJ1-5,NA,TGTGCCAGCAGTTTGGGATACAATCAGACCAAGCATTTT,CASSLGYNQTKHF
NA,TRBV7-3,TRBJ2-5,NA,TGTGCCAGCAGCCTCGGTTGGGGCTCGGAACAAGAGAGCCAGTACTTC,CASSLGWGSEQESQYF
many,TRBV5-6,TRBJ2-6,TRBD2,TGTGCCACCCTCCTAGCGGGGGTCCTCTCTGGGGCCAACGTCCTGACTTTC,CATLLAGVLSGANVLTF
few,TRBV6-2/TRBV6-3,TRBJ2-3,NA,TGTGCCAGCAGTTACTCGGTTCAGTTCACAGATACGCAGTATTTT,CASSYSVQFTDTQYF
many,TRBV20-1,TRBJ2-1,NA,TGCAGTGCTGGAGCCATGGGACAGCAGTTCTTC,CSAGAMGQQFF
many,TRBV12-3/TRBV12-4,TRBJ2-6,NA,TGTGCCAGCAGCAACGACAGATCTGGGGCCAACGTCCTGACTTTC,CASSNDRSGANVLTF
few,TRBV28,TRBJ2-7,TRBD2,TGTGCCAGCAGTACTCGACTAGCGGTCTCCTACGAGCAGTACTTC,CASSTRLAVSYEQYF
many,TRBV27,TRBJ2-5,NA,TGTGCCAGCAGTTTCAACTCGGGGGGCCGAGGAGAGACCCAGTACTTC,CASSFNSGGRGETQYF
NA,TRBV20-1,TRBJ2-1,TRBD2,TGCAGTGCCTCCGGGACTAGAGGTCTTACTGAGCAGTTCTTC,CSASGTRGLTEQFF
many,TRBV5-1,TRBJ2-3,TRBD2,TGCGCCAGCAGCTGGACTAGCGGGAGTTCGACAGATACGCAGTATTTT,CASSWTSGSSTDTQYF
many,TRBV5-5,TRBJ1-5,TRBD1,TGTGCCAGCAGCTTACAGGGGGTCAACCAGCCCCAGCATTTT,CASSLQGVNQPQHF
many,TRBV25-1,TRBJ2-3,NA,TGTGCCAGCAGTGAATTGAGTGGGGGCGGCACAGATACGCAGTATTTT,CASSELSGGGTDTQYF
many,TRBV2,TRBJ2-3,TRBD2,TGTGCCAGCAAAACTAGCGGGAGGGGCTCAGATACGCAGTATTTT,CASKTSGRGSDTQYF
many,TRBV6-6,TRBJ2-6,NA,TGTGCCAGCAGTTTATACAGGGCCTCTGGGGCCAACGTCCTGACTTTC,CASSLYRASGANVLTF
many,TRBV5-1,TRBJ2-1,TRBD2,TGCGCCAGCAGCTTAAGCGGGAGTGGCAACAATGAGCAGTTCTTC,CASSLSGSGNNEQFF
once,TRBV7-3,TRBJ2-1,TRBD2,TGTGCCAGCAGCCACCCACCACTAGCGGTGGGGTTCTTC,CASSHPPLAVGFF
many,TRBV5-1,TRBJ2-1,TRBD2,TGCGCCAGCAGCTTGGCAGCAGCGGGAGCGAGGAATGAGCAGTTCTTC,CASSLAAAGARNEQFF
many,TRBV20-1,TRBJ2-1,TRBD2,TGCAGTGCTCGGAAGACTAGCGGGACGATCAATGAGCAGTTCTTC,CSARKTSGTINEQFF
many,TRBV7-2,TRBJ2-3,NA,TGTGCCAGCAGCCCCTTCACCCCGGGCCCCCCACTAGATACGCAGTATTTT,CASSPFTPGPPLDTQYF